This T cell receptor (beta chain) comes out of a study of Ad26.COV2.S vaccination and SARS-CoV-2 variants. Study at large: Donor was one of the participants in the Ad26.COV2.S arm of the COV1001 trial.

This clone showed up just once. Treatment in this sample: around 19 received Ad26.COV2.S at low or high dose, single or two shots; 5 received placebo; per-sample allocation not given. Following the first vaccine or placebo injection, samples were taken on day 63. Recruitment in Boston yielded a donor of adult age, 18-55 years. Assay used: immunoSEQ multiplex PCR; TCRdb lists only in-frame clones, some missing. The data contain 350,000 to 500,000 clones, 89% of them singletons. V lost 0 bases to trimming and J lost 9 bases, with 9 bases between them. The germline gives CDR1 MNHEY, CDR2 SVGEGT. The CDR3 is 13 amino acids.

The gene calls are TRBV6-2 or TRBV6-3 and TRBJ1-5; no clear D. The TCR originated in a person between 18 and 60 years old who received the Ad26.COV2.S COVID-19 vaccine or a placebo. Sequencing was performed on peripheral blood, taken in a trial of Ad26.COV2.S vaccine versus placebo. This CDR3 reads CASSYSSGWPQHF. DNA of the CDR3: TGTGCCAGCAGTTACTCGAGCGGTTGGCCCCAGCATTTT.